This section outlines one T cell receptor (beta chain) sequence together with its context. Its antigen is not identified. With 0 bases removed from V and 6 bases from J, the gap between germline ends came to 9 bases. The CDR3 sequence is 13 residues long. CDR1 DFQATT and CDR2 SNEGSKA come from the germline V gene (reference sequence). The data originate from a study of CD8 T cells in Susac syndrome. General observations from the study: Individuals included in the TCR sequencing and HLA analysis were acknowledged by the study to be relatively few in number.

With random hexamers, 0.5 to 1 ug RNA was reverse transcribed. By means of immunoSEQ multiplex PCR, TCR beta CDR3 spanning 54 Vbeta and 13 Jbeta underwent amplification. TCRdb called the immunoSEQ multiplex PCR reads again in MiXCR, with one record for every CDR3 protein. The repertoire holds 140,000 or so distinct CDR3 sequences, with 85% to 95% as singletons. Sequenced sample: CD4+ T cells from PBMCs. This clonotype was obtained from a human donor with multiple sclerosis. The V gene is TRBV20-1, the J gene TRBJ1-5, with a possible D match to TRBD1 (5 bases). CDR3 in amino acids: CSARDVGRQPQHF. The CDR3 DNA reads TGCAGTGCTAGAGATGTGGGACGTCAGCCCCAGCATTTT.